One and the same sample provided the 28 T cell receptor beta chains below, sequenced in a study of radiation and T cells in renal cell carcinoma. This sample's time point: baseline pretreatment blood. The treatment here: 15 Gy SBRT to primary tumor, nephrectomy 4 weeks later. TCRdb's copy holds only in-frame clones and misses some; the assay was immunoSEQ multiplex PCR. The data contain about 59,000 clones, roughly three quarters of them singletons. The sequencing used blood, collected from a patient whose treatment included radiotherapy and nephrectomy. These receptors were collected from a man between 60 and 70 years old with renal cell carcinoma.

The rearrangement links TRBV25-1 to TRBJ2-2; TRBD1 matches at 9 bases. The CDR3 length is 15 residues. Germline assignment: CDR1 MGHDK and CDR2 SYGVNS. Germline trimming cut 5 bases from V and 5 bases from J; bases unmatched to any gene: 6. For the CDR3, the DNA is TGTGCCAGCAGTATCGGACAGGGGCGGACCGGGGAGCTGTTTTTT. Its translation is CASSIGQGRTGELFF.

This chain connects TRBV13 to TRBJ1-1; maybe TRBD1 (5 bases). Germline V gene lookup returns CDR1 PRHDT and CDR2 FYEKMQ (reference sequence). The V and J ends lost 5 bases and 0 bases respectively, with 7 bases between them. CDR3 length equals 13 residues. The chain's CDR3 is CASSPRVNTEAFF. The CDR3, as DNA: TGTGCCAGCAGCCCCAGGGTGAACACTGAAGCTTTCTTT.

The chain uses TRBV18 and TRBJ2-3, with TRBD1 identical over 10 bases. CDR1 and CDR2 (germline): KGHSH, LQKENI. J gave up 3 bases and V 3 bases, and 3 bases lay outside the gene matches. The CDR3 is made up of 15 amino acids. The CDR3 bases are TGTGCCAGCTCACCCGACAGGGGGCGTACAGATACGCAGTATTTT. It codes for CASSPDRGRTDTQYF.

The rearrangement links TRBV11-2 to TRBJ2-7, with D uncertain. The CDR3 extends over 12 amino acids. In germline, CDR1 is SGHAT, CDR2 FQNNGV. V was trimmed by 1 base and J by 9 bases, leaving 10 bases between them. CDR3 nucleotide sequence: TGTGCCAGCAGCTTAGGGGCTCCCGGGCAGTACTTC. Translation: CASSLGAPGQYF.

This chain connects TRBV11-3 to TRBJ1-2, with D possibly TRBD1 on 5 matching bases. Germline values: CDR1 SGHNT, CDR2 YENEEA. V was cut by 3 bases and J by 7 bases, with 12 bases left in between. This CDR3 is built from 13 residues. The CDR3 nucleotides read TGTGCCAGCAGCTTCGACAGAAGCGGTGGCTACACCTTC. The encoded protein is CASSFDRSGGYTF.

The rearrangement uses TRBV5-1 and TRBJ2-5, with 12 positions matching TRBD1. CDR3 size: 15 residues. Germline V gene data show CDR1 as SGHRS and CDR2 as YFSETQ. With V trimmed by 4 bases and J by 5 bases, 6 bases remained unmatched. CDR3 amino acids: CASSVGQGAEETQYF. CDR3 nucleotide sequence: TGCGCCAGCAGCGTGGGACAGGGGGCAGAGGAGACCCAGTACTTC.

The genes are TRBV12-5 and TRBJ1-2; D is ambiguous. The length of the CDR3 is 13 residues. The germline V gene encodes CDR1 LGHNT and CDR2 FRNRAP. The germline V and J ends were trimmed by 7 bases and 2 bases, with 11 bases remaining between them. The CDR3 is CASAPRRNYGYTF. DNA of the CDR3: TGTGCTAGTGCCCCTCGGCGGAACTATGGCTACACCTTC.

The chain has TRBV11-3 and TRBJ1-1; D gene unclear. V was trimmed by 5 bases and J by 0 bases, leaving 10 bases between them. CDR3 length: 14 residues. Germline V gives CDR1 SGHNT, CDR2 YENEEA. As DNA, the CDR3 is TGTGCCAGCAGCCCCTCCGCCATGAACACTGAAGCTTTCTTT. This encodes CASSPSAMNTEAFF.

CDR3 in amino acids: CAIGGSLAGGLNEQFF. For the CDR3, the DNA is TGTGCCATCGGAGGATCACTAGCGGGGGGGTTAAATGAGCAGTTCTTC. This chain uses TRBV10-3 with TRBJ2-1, with TRBD2 identical over 13 bases. Germline-derived CDR1 and CDR2 are ENHRY and SYGVKD. The V segment lost 8 bases and the J segment 7 bases; nucleotides outside the gene matches: 11. This CDR3 is built from 16 residues.

This chain connects TRBV6-1 to TRBJ1-1; perhaps TRBD1 as D (6 bases). CDR1 is MNHNS and CDR2 is SASEGT in the germline V gene. Trimming removed 3 bases at V and 3 bases at J, with 17 bases between. This CDR3 contains 16 residues. CDR3 bases: TGTGCCAGCAGTGACAAAGACAGGCTTTTTGACACTGAAGCTTTCTTT. Its protein is CASSDKDRLFDTEAFF.

This clone showed up just a few times. The chain couples TRBV6-6 to TRBJ2-7, with unresolved D. Trimming cost V 5 bases and J 0 bases, with 11 bases left between them. The CDR3 extends over 14 amino acids. The germline V gene has CDR1 MNHNY and CDR2 SVGAGI (reference sequence). This chain's CDR3 is CASSTQSTSYEQYF. The CDR3 region has the DNA TGTGCCAGCAGTACTCAGAGCACCTCCTACGAGCAGTACTTC.

The chain joins TRBV29-1 to TRBJ2-3; 8 nucleotides line up with TRBD1. CDR3 length equals 12 residues. Looked up from germline, CDR1 is SQVTM and CDR2 is ANQGSEA. Trimming cost V 7 bases and J 4 bases; bases outside gene matches: 4. The CDR3: CSGGQAADTQYF. CDR3 in DNA: TGCAGCGGGGGACAGGCGGCAGATACGCAGTATTTT.

The chain links TRBV5-1 to TRBJ2-1; TRBD2 aligns across 9 bases. Trimming at V came to 6 bases and at J to 1 base, leaving 5 bases not matched to a gene. Per germline, CDR1 SGHRS and CDR2 YFSETQ. The CDR3 loop spans 15 amino acids. CDR3 in amino acids: CASKRAGGSYNEQFF. CDR3 bases: TGCGCCAGCAAACGAGCGGGAGGTTCCTACAATGAGCAGTTCTTC.

The chain employs TRBV10-3 and TRBJ1-4; TRBD1 agrees at 11 bases. Germline CDR1 reads ENHRY; CDR2 reads SYGVKD. The CDR3 runs 17 residues. With V trimmed by 5 bases and J by 1 base, 6 bases remained unmatched. This CDR3 is CAISTRDRGITNEKLFF. The CDR3 DNA reads TGTGCCATCAGTACCCGGGACAGGGGGATAACTAATGAAAAACTGTTTTTT.

The chain has TRBV25-1 and TRBJ2-3; TRBD1 is a possible D gene (6 bases). Between the trimmed V and J ends, which lost 2 bases and 2 bases, there was a span of 11 bases. The germline gives CDR1 MGHDK, CDR2 SYGVNS. CDR3 length equals 15 residues. CDR3 in amino acids: CASSERWTDTDTQYF. CDR3 coding DNA: TGTGCCAGCAGTGAAAGGTGGACAGACACAGATACGCAGTATTTT.

As concerns this clone: Because the CDR3's place on the DNA is in doubt, the DNA is left out and the CDR3 is given as listed by TCRdb. This chain joins TRBV7-9 and TRBJ1-2; the D call of TRBD1 is as the table states it, not checked on the DNA. Looked up from germline, CDR1 is SEHNR and CDR2 is FQNEAQ (reference sequence). Termini included, the CDR3 measures 15 amino acids. CDR3 amino acids: CASSLAGVGQGSDTF.

The rearrangement joins TRBV5-4 to TRBJ2-5; 9 bases are a match to TRBD2. Germline trimming cut 7 bases from V and 5 bases from J; bases unmatched to any gene: 12. Germline CDR1 and CDR2: SGHNT and YYREEE (reference sequence). The CDR3 runs to 15 residues. Written as DNA, the CDR3 is TGTGCCAGCCAACGAGATAGCGGGAGAAGCGAGACCCAGTACTTC. Its protein is CASQRDSGRSETQYF.

The chain is built from TRBV30 and TRBJ1-1; D perhaps matches TRBD1 (6 bases). This CDR3 region has 14 residues. V shed 2 bases and J shed 0 bases, with 10 bases lying between them. The germline CDR1 and CDR2 sequences are GTSNPN and SVGIG (reference sequence). The CDR3 DNA reads TGTGCCTGGAGTCGGACAGTACTGAACACTGAAGCTTTCTTT. It is translated as CAWSRTVLNTEAFF.

The rearrangement joins TRBV9 to TRBJ2-1; the D call may be TRBD1 or TRBD2 (5 bases each). The CDR3 spans 17 residues. Germline V gives CDR1 SGDLS, CDR2 YYNGEE. V lost 4 bases and J 0 bases, leaving 17 bases between the germline ends. CDR3 region: CASSPPLARGSYNEQFF. In DNA form, the CDR3 reads TGTGCCAGCAGCCCCCCCTTAGCGAGGGGCTCCTACAATGAGCAGTTCTTC.

This clone occurred once. The chain links TRBV10-1 to TRBJ2-7; D not certain. The CDR3 has 11 amino acids. Trimming removed 10 bases at V and 4 bases at J, with 11 bases between. In germline, CDR1 is WNHNN, CDR2 SYGVQD (reference sequence). The CDR3 region has the DNA TGCGCCACATGGGCTACTTACGAGCAGTACGTC. Translated: CATWATYEQYV.

The chain employs TRBV30 and TRBJ2-2; 11 bases match TRBD2. Per the germline V gene, CDR1 is GTSNPN and CDR2 is SVGIG (reference sequence). The CDR3 totals 18 residues. With 7 bases clipped from V and 1 base from J, the junction kept 14 bases outside the gene matches. CDR3 sequence: CASAGGRLAGMNTGELFF. The CDR3 coding sequence is TGTGCCTCGGCGGGCGGCCGACTAGCGGGAATGAACACCGGGGAGCTGTTTTTT.

J is TRBJ1-4 and V is TRBV6-1, with D tentatively TRBD1 (5 bases). The CDR3 covers 15 residues. Deletions cut 2 bases from V and 8 bases from J, with 15 bases between. Germline assignment: CDR1 MNHNS and CDR2 SASEGT. The CDR3 reads CASSEFPFGAEKLFF. In nucleotides, the CDR3 is TGTGCCAGCAGTGAATTCCCCTTTGGGGCGGAAAAACTGTTTTTT.

The V gene is TRBV28, the J gene TRBJ1-1, with D perhaps matching TRBD1 (5 bases). Germline CDR1 reads MDHEN; CDR2 reads SYDVKM. CDR3 size: 12 residues. The V gene lost 5 bases and the J gene lost 8 bases, with 12 bases spanning the gap. The CDR3 sequence: CASSPSTEEAFF. The CDR3 DNA is TGTGCCAGCAGTCCTTCGACAGAGGAAGCTTTCTTT.

The V call is TRBV7-2, the J call TRBJ1-1; no firm D call. From germline, CDR1 is SGHTA and CDR2 FQGNSA. The CDR3 sequence is 16 residues long. V lost 1 base, J lost 4 bases, and 16 bases lay in between. The chain's CDR3 is CASSLGALGWGTEAFF. In DNA form, the CDR3 reads TGTGCCAGCAGCTTAGGGGCTCTCGGTTGGGGCACTGAAGCTTTCTTT.

A word on this clone: One end of the junction fails to match germline, which may point to a read error. This sample also contains other DNA sequences that code for the same CDR3. This chain links TRBV5-1 with TRBJ1-1; D remains ambiguous. Germline assignment: CDR1 SGHRS and CDR2 YFSETQ. This CDR3 spans 13 amino acids. The CDR3 region is CASSLAGNTEAFF. CDR3 DNA sequence: TGCGCCAGCAGCTTGGCCGGGAACACTGAGGCTTTCTTT. Drawing the rest from reference TRBV5-1 and TRBJ1-1, the complete variable domain is KAGVTQTPRYLIKTRGQQVTLSCSPISGHRSVSWYQQTPGQGLQFLFEYFSETQRNKGNFPGRFSGRQFSNSRSEMNVSTLELGDSALYLCASSLAGNTEAFFGQGTRLTVV.

For this clone: The junction does not match germline at one end; this may be a read error. V is TRBV20-1 and J is TRBJ2-1; no reliable D call. This CDR3 comprises 11 residues. The germline gives CDR1 DFQATT, CDR2 SNEGSKA (reference sequence). CDR3 coding DNA: TGTGCCAGGCAGGCATACAATGAGCAGTTCTTC. Translated, it gives CARQAYNEQFF.

The V and J genes are TRBV20-1 and TRBJ2-7; D remains ambiguous. The CDR3 spans 11 residues. Germline V CDR1 and CDR2: DFQATT, SNEGSKA (reference sequence). V lost 5 bases and J 6 bases, leaving 11 bases between the germline ends. In DNA form, the CDR3 reads TGCAGTGCTTCCGACACTGGCGAGCAGTACTTC. Its protein product is CSASDTGEQYF.

The chain has TRBV5-1 and TRBJ1-1; perhaps TRBD1 as D (5 bases). The germline V gene encodes CDR1 SGHRS and CDR2 YFSETQ. There are 15 residues in the CDR3. V was clipped by 4 bases and J by 7 bases, with 20 bases between them. The CDR3 here is CASSPRIPGQGEAFF. The CDR3 DNA reads as TGCGCCAGCAGCCCTAGGATCCCAGGGCAGGGTGAAGCTTTCTTT.